One sample yielded the 30 T cell receptor beta chains listed below, sequenced in a study of T and B cells in COVID-19 patients. From blood, roughly 220-550 ng of genomic DNA served as TRB template. TRB rearrangements were amplified by multiplex PCR with BIOMED2 TRB-A/B primers. TCRdb analysed the multiplex PCR reads with MiXCR anew, one entry per CDR3 protein. This table has fewer than 25,000 distinct CDR3 sequences, approximately 29% appearing once. Specimen: blood. The receptors here all came from a human donor who had recovered from COVID-19.

The chain recombines TRBV19 with TRBJ2-7; 10 bases fit TRBD2. With 5 bases clipped from V and 3 bases from J, the junction kept 7 bases outside the gene matches. The CDR3 spans 15 residues. CDR1 LNHDA and CDR2 SQIVND come from the germline V gene (reference sequence). CDR3 sequence reads: CASSSSGSFHYEQYF. CDR3 nucleotide sequence: TGTGCCAGTAGTTCTAGCGGGAGTTTTCACTACGAGCAGTACTTC.

This clonotype was recorded a few times. This chain connects TRBV6-5 to TRBJ1-4; TRBD1 matches 7 bases. With 6 bases clipped from V and 6 bases from J, the junction kept 10 bases outside the gene matches. The CDR3 has 15 residues. CDR1 and CDR2 (germline): MNHEY, SVGAGI. The CDR3: CASRDSTGPDEKLFF. The DNA of the CDR3 is TGTGCCAGCAGGGACTCGACAGGGCCTGATGAAAAACTGTTTTTT.

This clonotype has more than one count but fewer than ten. This chain connects TRBV27 to TRBJ1-1; no firm D call. CDR3 size: 15 residues. Germline V gives CDR1 MNHEY, CDR2 SMNVEV (reference sequence). V was shortened by 3 bases and J by 0 bases, with 11 bases between the two germline ends. Here the CDR3 DNA reads TGTGCCAGCAGTTTGAGGGCGCCTATGAACACTGAAGCTTTCTTT. This encodes CASSLRAPMNTEAFF.

This clonotype rates as medium-sized. This chain links TRBV6-6 with TRBJ2-2; 9 nucleotides line up with TRBD1. This CDR3 contains 15 residues. With 7 bases clipped from V and 5 bases from J, the junction kept 8 bases outside the gene matches. Germline values: CDR1 MNHNY, CDR2 SVGAGI (reference sequence). Here the CDR3 reads CASTTRQGGTGELFF. CDR3 bases: TGTGCCAGCACCACACGACAGGGGGGGACCGGGGAGCTGTTTTTT.

This chain connects TRBV12-3 or TRBV12-4 to TRBJ1-5, with a tentative D call TRBD1 (5 bases). Deletions cut 5 bases from V and 5 bases from J, with 16 bases between. There are 15 residues in the CDR3. Written as DNA, the CDR3 is TGTGCCAGCAGTCCGGGTCCCGGAGGGGATCAGCCCCAGCATTTT. It encodes CASSPGPGGDQPQHF.

This clonotype showed up just a few times. This chain uses TRBV6-5 with TRBJ1-2; weak D call: TRBD1 (6 bases). This CDR3 has 14 residues. Trimming pared 7 bases from V and 2 bases from J, leaving 14 bases between. CDR1 is MNHEY and CDR2 is SVGAGI in the germline V gene. DNA of the CDR3: TGTGCCAGCATCCGACAGGACAGCAACTATGGCTACACCTTC. This translates into CASIRQDSNYGYTF.

This clonotype showed up just a few times. V and J are TRBV6-5 and TRBJ2-3; 7 bases agree with TRBD1. The CDR3 covers 17 residues. Germline loops: CDR1 MNHEY, CDR2 SVGAGI. Losses at the gene ends were 6 bases for V and 2 bases for J; bases not matched to a gene: 14. The CDR3 reads CASRVSPGTDLTDTQYF. For the CDR3, the DNA is TGTGCCAGCAGAGTAAGCCCTGGGACAGACCTCACAGATACGCAGTATTTT.

The rearrangement joins TRBV10-3 to TRBJ2-1; TRBD2 agrees at 14 bases. J lost 5 bases, V lost 5 bases, and 5 bases had no gene match. CDR1 is ENHRY, CDR2 SYGVKD, per germline. The CDR3 has 16 residues. CDR3 nucleotide sequence: TGTGCCATCAGTACCGGGACTAGCGGGGGTAACAATGAGCAGTTCTTC. Amino acid sequence: CAISTGTSGGNNEQFF.

The chain employs TRBV7-2 and TRBJ2-3; a possible D gene is TRBD2 (5 bases). V was cut by 1 base and J by 3 bases, with 14 bases left in between. The CDR3 is made up of 16 amino acids. Per germline, CDR1 SGHTA and CDR2 FQGNSA. This chain's CDR3 is CASSLVGEGLTDTQYF. Here the CDR3 DNA reads TGTGCCAGCAGCTTAGTCGGAGAGGGTTTGACAGATACGCAGTATTTT.

This chain links TRBV12-3 or TRBV12-4 with TRBJ2-4; 8 nucleotides line up with TRBD2. This CDR3 is built from 13 residues. Trimming cost V 5 bases and J 7 bases; bases outside gene matches: 4. In nucleotides, the CDR3 is TGTGCCAGCAGTGCGGGGGGCTTGAACATTCAGTACTTC. It specifies CASSAGGLNIQYF.

The chain uses TRBV15 and TRBJ2-3; 11 nucleotides align to TRBD1. CDR1 LNHNV and CDR2 YYDKDF come from the germline V gene (reference sequence). There are 17 residues in the CDR3. V was pared by 0 bases and J by 3 bases, with 5 bases of the junction left unmatched. For the CDR3, the DNA is TGTGCCACCAGCAGAGATCGGGGGGACAGGGGGACAGATACGCAGTATTTT. Its translation is CATSRDRGDRGTDTQYF.

This clonotype is labeled medium-sized. V gene TRBV30 combines with J gene TRBJ2-1; D remains unclear. CDR3 length equals 13 residues. Trimming left V 0 bases short and J 5 bases short, with 8 bases between. Germline lookup yields CDR1 GTSNPN and CDR2 SVGIG (reference sequence). The CDR3 is CAWSVNTHNEQFF. The CDR3, as DNA: TGTGCCTGGAGTGTTAACACTCACAATGAGCAGTTCTTC.

Here the CDR3 reads CASSIRVGEKLFF. DNA of the CDR3: TGTGCCAGTAGTATAAGGGTCGGTGAAAAACTGTTTTTT. This chain uses TRBV19 with TRBJ1-4, with unresolved D. CDR3 length: 13 residues. Per the germline V gene, CDR1 is LNHDA and CDR2 is SQIVND (reference sequence). Trimming removed 2 bases from V and 7 bases from J, with 8 bases in between.

The V gene is TRBV15, the J gene TRBJ2-1; 16 bases agree with TRBD2. This CDR3 is 18 amino acids long. The germline gives CDR1 LNHNV, CDR2 YYDKDF (reference sequence). Trimming took 3 bases from V and 4 from J; bases not matched to a gene: 6. The DNA of the CDR3 is TGTGCCACCAGCAGGGGGGGGACTAGCGGGAGGGATTACAATGAGCAGTTCTTC. Encoded protein: CATSRGGTSGRDYNEQFF.

In this sample, this clonotype turned up a few times. The CDR3: CASSLAGTRNNEQFF. CDR3 coding DNA: TGTGCCAGCAGCTTAGCCGGGACTAGGAACAATGAGCAGTTCTTC. This chain joins TRBV7-6 and TRBJ2-1; 8 bases agree with TRBD2. Per the germline V gene, CDR1 is SGHVS and CDR2 is FNYEAQ. The CDR3 has 15 residues. J gave up 5 bases and V 0 bases, and 3 bases lay outside the gene matches.

This clonotype has a single count. The rearrangement joins TRBV5-6 to TRBJ2-5, with D possibly matching TRBD2 (6 bases). Trimming took off 6 bases at V and 1 base at J, with 13 bases between the two ends. The CDR3 sequence is 14 residues long. Germline V gene sequence: CDR1 SGHDT, CDR2 YYEEEE. CDR3 amino acids: CASTWGVTQETQYF. The DNA of the CDR3 is TGTGCCAGCACCTGGGGGGTCACCCAAGAGACCCAGTACTTC.

This rearrangement joins TRBV19 to TRBJ2-3; TRBD2 agrees at 11 bases. Losses at the gene ends were 7 bases for V and 0 bases for J; bases not matched to a gene: 15. Germline V gene sequence: CDR1 LNHDA, CDR2 SQIVND (reference sequence). The CDR3 runs 19 residues. CDR3: CASKIPGCLAGGSTDTQYF. The CDR3 DNA follows: TGTGCCAGTAAAATACCGGGATGTCTAGCGGGGGGCAGCACAGATACGCAGTATTTT.

This chain links TRBV5-6 with TRBJ1-4; tentative D call: TRBD1 (6 bases). The CDR3 runs 13 residues. Between the trimmed V and J ends, which lost 1 base and 11 bases, there was a span of 12 bases. Germline V gene lookup returns CDR1 SGHDT and CDR2 YYEEEE. CDR3 region: CASSLKQGGKLFF. The CDR3 region has the DNA TGTGCCAGCAGCTTGAAACAGGGTGGGAAACTGTTTTTT.

In its sample, this clonotype ranks as medium-sized. The rearrangement joins TRBV19 to TRBJ2-3; unclear D gene. This CDR3 has 12 residues. Germline loops: CDR1 LNHDA, CDR2 SQIVND (reference sequence). Trimming took 4 bases from V and 3 from J, leaving 5 bases between them. The CDR3 here is CASSSETDTQYF. The CDR3 bases are TGTGCCAGTAGTAGCGAAACAGATACGCAGTATTTT.

The V call is TRBV10-3, the J call TRBJ2-2; tentative D call: TRBD1 (5 bases). Germline V CDR1 and CDR2: ENHRY, SYGVKD. Trimming left V 0 bases short and J 3 bases short, with 8 bases between. The CDR3 loop spans 15 amino acids. CDR3 coding DNA: TGTGCCATCAGTGAGTCAGGGGCGGACACCGGGGAGCTGTTTTTT. Translating gives CAISESGADTGELFF.

The rearrangement uses TRBV18 and TRBJ2-5; D is undetermined. The CDR3 consists of 14 residues. In germline, CDR1 is KGHSH, CDR2 LQKENI. V was clipped by 5 bases and J by 1 base, with 11 bases between them. CDR3 region: CASSAGAAQETQYF. The CDR3 nucleotides read TGTGCCAGCTCAGCCGGCGCAGCCCAAGAGACCCAGTACTTC.

This clonotype occurred a few times. The chain links TRBV6-4 to TRBJ2-5, with D hard to call. This CDR3 is 13 amino acids long. From germline, CDR1 is MRHNA and CDR2 SNTAGT. Trimming pared 3 bases from V and 2 bases from J, leaving 7 bases between. In DNA form, the CDR3 reads TGTGCCAGCAGTGAAAGTAGTCAAGAGACCCAGTACTTC. Translated: CASSESSQETQYF.

In this sample, this clonotype turned up a few times. V is TRBV27 and J is TRBJ2-3; 9 bases line up with TRBD1. CDR1 MNHEY and CDR2 SMNVEV come from the germline V gene (reference sequence). This CDR3 comprises 16 residues. V lost 4 bases to trimming and J lost 7 bases; unmatched junction nucleotides: 12. In DNA form, the CDR3 reads TGTGCCAGCAGTTCCCAGGGACAGGGAACCGCCAATACGCAGTATTTT. Translating gives CASSSQGQGTANTQYF.

This clonotype was counted between two and nine times. The V call is TRBV27, the J call TRBJ1-4, with 7 bases lining up with TRBD1. The CDR3 runs 14 residues. The germline V gene encodes CDR1 MNHEY and CDR2 SMNVEV (reference sequence). J gave up 10 bases and V 5 bases, and 10 bases lay outside the gene matches. The CDR3 DNA is TGTGCCAGCAGTCCCCGGGACAGAGTCGGAAAACTGTTTTTT. This gives the protein CASSPRDRVGKLFF. Full variable domain (rest looked up from reference TRBV27 and TRBJ1-4): EAQVTQNPRYLITVTGKKLTVTCSQNMNHEYMSWYRQDPGLGLRQIYYSMNVEVTDKGDVPEGYKVSRKEKRNFPLILESPSPNQTSLYFCASSPRDRVGKLFFGSGTQLSVL.

This clonotype showed up many times. This chain joins TRBV29-1 and TRBJ2-7, with a possible D match to TRBD2 (6 bases). CDR1 SQVTM and CDR2 ANQGSEA come from the germline V gene. The CDR3 has 15 amino acids. The CDR3 DNA follows: TGCACCCCGGCGGAGGCGGGGCTCCTAGTTTACGAGCAGTACTTC. It yields the protein CTPAEAGLLVYEQYF.

V is TRBV5-1 and J is TRBJ2-5; D is perhaps TRBD1 or TRBD2 (5 bases each). CDR3 length equals 14 residues. Looked up from germline, CDR1 is SGHRS and CDR2 is YFSETQ. Trimming removed 4 bases at V and 2 bases at J, with 12 bases between. CDR3 nucleotide sequence: TGCGCCAGCAGCCCCGGGGACGGGCAAGAGACCCAGTACTTC. This encodes CASSPGDGQETQYF.

The sample holds a few counts of this clonotype. The chain's CDR3 is CASSFQGRRNIQYF. In DNA form, the CDR3 reads TGCGCCAGCAGTTTCCAGGGTCGGCGGAACATTCAGTACTTC. This chain uses TRBV5-1 with TRBJ2-4, with D perhaps TRBD1 (5 bases). This CDR3 contains 14 residues. Germline V gene lookup returns CDR1 SGHRS and CDR2 YFSETQ. V was clipped by 5 bases and J by 7 bases, with 16 bases between them.

This clonotype was picked up a small number of times. CDR3 sequence reads: CASSAGQPQHF. CDR3 DNA sequence: TGTGCCAGCAGTGCCGGACAGCCCCAGCATTTT. The chain employs TRBV6-4 and TRBJ1-5; the D is unclear. Germline-derived CDR1 and CDR2 are MRHNA and SNTAGT. V lost 4 bases, J lost 7 bases, and 5 bases lay in between. This CDR3 is built from 11 residues.

This chain uses TRBV27 with TRBJ2-7; 9 positions match TRBD1. Germline V gene sequence: CDR1 MNHEY, CDR2 SMNVEV (reference sequence). After removal of 1 base from V and 4 bases from J, the junction contained 11 bases not matched to a gene. The CDR3 extends over 17 amino acids. CDR3 coding DNA: TGTGCCAGCAGTTTATTATCTCCGGGACAGGGTAGATACGAGCAGTACTTC. Encoded protein: CASSLLSPGQGRYEQYF.

The chain joins TRBV24-1 to TRBJ2-1; 10 bases are a match to TRBD1. Germline V gene data show CDR1 as KGHDR and CDR2 as SFDVKD. V was clipped by 4 bases and J by 8 bases; unmatched bases: 4. The CDR3 sequence is 14 residues long. CDR3 DNA: TGTGCCACCAGTGAACCGGGACAGGGGCATGAGCAGTTCTTC. Its protein is CATSEPGQGHEQFF.